This entry lists 23 T cell receptor beta chains sequenced from one sample in a study of cytomegalovirus exposure and HLA in healthy donors (dated 2017 in TCRdb). Preparation of the library involved the immunoSEQ multiplex PCR assay. The multiplex PCR relied on a mix of 60 forward primers for TCR Vbeta segments and 13 reverse primers for TCR Jbeta segments. The table comes from immuneACCESS by way of TCRdb, which keeps in-frame sequences with V and J called. Part of the clones is missing from these tables; in studies checked, under half for an unresolved V gene and the rest for unknown reasons. The sample table shows 150,000 to 200,000 clones, and about four fifths are seen once. About 1.8% of the sample rests with the top ten. Sequenced material: PBMCs. Source of these receptors: a woman between 18 and 29 years old in good health and CMV-seronegative.

The CDR3 here is CASSLRDKYEQYV. Here the CDR3 DNA reads TGTGCCAGCAGTCTCCGGGACAAATACGAGCAGTACGTC. The chain has TRBV2 and TRBJ2-7; D might be TRBD1 (6 bases). Trimming removed 5 bases from V and 4 bases from J, with 12 bases in between. Germline lookup yields CDR1 SNHLY and CDR2 FYNNEI. The CDR3 consists of 13 residues.

V and J are TRBV19 and TRBJ2-1; D gene unclear. The CDR3 contains 13 residues. In germline, CDR1 is LNHDA, CDR2 SQIVND (reference sequence). V was shortened by 0 bases and J by 9 bases, with 9 bases between the two germline ends. CDR3 nucleotide sequence: TGTGCCAGTAGTATAGATCTAGGATCTGAGCAGTTCTTC. Its translation is CASSIDLGSEQFF.

The V call is TRBV30, the J call TRBJ2-1; 7 bases are shared with TRBD2. Per germline, CDR1 GTSNPN and CDR2 SVGIG (reference sequence). V gave up 0 bases and J gave up 3 bases; unmatched junction bases: 8. The CDR3 runs 16 residues. CDR3 amino acids: CAWSVRIGGIYNEQFF. The CDR3 bases are TGTGCCTGGAGTGTAAGAATCGGGGGGATCTACAATGAGCAGTTCTTC.

The rearrangement joins TRBV7-9 to TRBJ2-3, with D maybe TRBD2 (5 bases). The germline V gene has CDR1 SEHNR and CDR2 FQNEAQ (reference sequence). CDR3 length: 16 amino acids. The V end lost 0 bases, the J end lost 4 bases, and 14 bases lay between the germline ends. CDR3 DNA: TGTGCCAGCAGCTTAGCGCCAGCCCTAGCCGCAGATACGCAGTATTTT. The encoded protein is CASSLAPALAADTQYF. The full variable domain, with the rest looked up from reference TRBV7-9 and TRBJ2-3, is DTGVSQNPRHKITKRGQNVTFRCDPISEHNRLYWYRQTLGQGPEFLTYFQNEAQLEKSRLLSDRFSAERPKGSFSTLEIQRTEQGDSAMYLCASSLAPALAADTQYFGPGTRLTVL.

V and J are TRBV10-3 and TRBJ2-1; TRBD2 matches 11 bases. The CDR3 totals 15 residues. From germline, CDR1 is ENHRY and CDR2 SYGVKD. V lost 6 bases to trimming and J lost 6 bases; unmatched junction nucleotides: 7. This chain's CDR3 is CAIRAGTSGANEQFF. The CDR3 DNA sequence: TGTGCCATCAGGGCCGGGACTAGCGGAGCCAATGAGCAGTTCTTC.

V usage is TRBV7-9 and J usage is TRBJ1-2; the match to TRBD1 covers 10 bases. J gave up 8 bases and V 2 bases, and 11 bases lay outside the gene matches. CDR3 length equals 16 residues. Germline CDR1 and CDR2: SEHNR and FQNEAQ (reference sequence). CDR3: CASSLSGGTGARGYTF. DNA for the CDR3: TGTGCCAGCAGCTTAAGTGGGGGGACAGGGGCTAGGGGCTACACCTTC.

The chain joins TRBV7-6 to TRBJ2-1; 7 nucleotides align to TRBD2. Germline V gene sequence: CDR1 SGHVS, CDR2 FNYEAQ. The CDR3 runs 14 residues. V was pared by 2 bases and J by 8 bases, with 6 bases of the junction left unmatched. CDR3 residues: CASSLWERDYEQFF. CDR3 nucleotides: TGTGCCAGCAGCTTATGGGAGCGGGACTATGAGCAGTTCTTC.

This clone appeared a few times. The chain joins TRBV10-2 to TRBJ2-1; D uncertain. This CDR3 is built from 11 residues. Germline assignment: CDR1 WSHSY and CDR2 SAAADI. V lost 7 bases and J lost 6, with 7 bases in between. In nucleotides, the CDR3 is TGCGCCAGCACAGCTAGCAATGAGCAGTTCTTC. Translating gives CASTASNEQFF.

The chain combines TRBV18 with TRBJ2-1; 8 bases line up with TRBD1. The CDR3 extends over 15 amino acids. Germline V gene lookup returns CDR1 KGHSH and CDR2 LQKENI. The V gene end was trimmed by 2 bases and the J gene end by 4 bases; junction bases not matched to a gene: 4. The CDR3 sequence is CASSPTGTGYNEQFF. The CDR3 DNA reads as TGTGCCAGCTCACCAACCGGGACAGGATACAATGAGCAGTTCTTC.

The rearrangement uses TRBV18 and TRBJ1-3; 9 nucleotides line up with TRBD1. Trimming at V came to 4 bases and at J to 0 bases, leaving 1 base not matched to a gene. The CDR3 is 15 residues long. Germline assignment: CDR1 KGHSH and CDR2 LQKENI. The CDR3 region is CASSRGQGSGNTIYF. For the CDR3, the DNA is TGTGCCAGCTCACGGGGACAGGGCTCTGGAAACACCATATATTTT.

J is TRBJ2-1 and V is TRBV15, with TRBD2 matching over 11 bases. Looked up from germline, CDR1 is LNHNV and CDR2 is YYDKDF (reference sequence). The CDR3 is 19 residues long. The V segment lost 0 bases and the J segment 1 base; nucleotides outside the gene matches: 8. Written as DNA, the CDR3 is TGTGCCACCAGCAGAGAGTTGGCTACTAGCGGGGGTTCCTACAATGAGCAGTTCTTC. It yields the protein CATSRELATSGGSYNEQFF.

This chain uses TRBV11-2 with TRBJ1-5; no reliable D call. This CDR3 is built from 16 residues. V was pared by 5 bases and J by 0 bases, with 14 bases between. Germline V gene lookup returns CDR1 SGHAT and CDR2 FQNNGV. The CDR3 DNA reads TGTGCCAGCAGCCTCGGGGAGAGCTATAGCAATCAGCCCCAGCATTTT. It specifies CASSLGESYSNQPQHF. Variable domain in full (rest from reference TRBV11-2 and TRBJ1-5): EAGVAQSPRYKIIEKRQSVAFWCNPISGHATLYWYQQILGQGPKLLIQFQNNGVVDDSQLPKDRFSAERLKGVDSTLKIQPAKLEDSAVYLCASSLGESYSNQPQHFGDGTRLSIL.

This clone was seen a few times. The chain joins TRBV4-3 to TRBJ1-1; tentatively, D is TRBD1 (6 bases). CDR3 size: 15 residues. The germline V and J ends were trimmed by 0 bases and 4 bases, with 12 bases remaining between them. CDR1 is LGHNA, CDR2 YSLEER, per germline. CDR3 sequence (DNA): TGCGCCAGCAGCCAAGATAGTTCAGGGGCCACTGAAGCTTTCTTT. Residues: CASSQDSSGATEAFF.

This clone was found once. The chain carries TRBV7-7 and TRBJ2-1, with 11 bases fitting TRBD2. V shed 4 bases, J shed 6 bases, and the junction held 8 bases outside the gene matches. Germline assignment: CDR1 SSHAT and CDR2 FNYEAQ (reference sequence). The CDR3 consists of 16 residues. The CDR3 nucleotides read TGTGCCAGCAGCTCCTTAACTAGCGGGAGTTCCAATGAGCAGTTCTTC. Translating it yields CASSSLTSGSSNEQFF. The full variable domain, in which reference TRBV7-7 and TRBJ2-1 provide the parts outside the CDR3, is GAGVSQSPRYKVTKRGQDVTLRCDPISSHATLYWYQQALGQGPEFLTYFNYEAQPDKSGLPSDRFSAERPEGSISTLTIQRTEQRDSAMYRCASSSLTSGSSNEQFFGPGTRLTVL.

The chain has TRBV19 and TRBJ2-4; TRBD1 agrees at 7 bases. The CDR3 is 13 amino acids. J gave up 8 bases and V 9 bases, and 10 bases lay outside the gene matches. In germline, CDR1 is LNHDA, CDR2 SQIVND (reference sequence). The DNA of the CDR3 is TGTGCCAGCCTCCCGCAGGGACAGCACATTCAGTACTTC. It encodes CASLPQGQHIQYF.

CDR3 nucleotides: TGTGCCAGCAGTGAACGCGACAGCACTGAAGCTTTCTTT. As protein: CASSERDSTEAFF. The V call is TRBV25-1, the J call TRBJ1-1; possible D gene TRBD1, 5 bases. Germline V CDR1 and CDR2: MGHDK, SYGVNS. Trimming took off 2 bases at V and 4 bases at J, with 8 bases between the two ends. This CDR3 region has 13 residues.

This rearrangement joins TRBV15 to TRBJ2-5; a weak D match, TRBD1 (5 bases). From germline, CDR1 is LNHNV and CDR2 YYDKDF (reference sequence). The CDR3 totals 14 residues. V was cut by 3 bases and J by 5 bases, with 13 bases left in between. The CDR3, as DNA: TGTGCCACCAGCAGGTCGTCAGGGTACGAGACCCAGTACTTC. Its translation is CATSRSSGYETQYF.

The chain uses TRBV21-1 and TRBJ2-3; the D call of TRBD2 is as the table states it, not checked on the DNA. TRBV21-1 is a listed pseudogene. CDR3 length: 18 residues. CDR3 coding DNA: TGTGCCAGCAGGACCGGGACTAGCGGGGATCCTAGCACAGATACGCAGTATTTT. Protein: CASRTGTSGDPSTDTQYF.

V gene TRBV7-8 combines with J gene TRBJ2-3; D possibly corresponds to TRBD2 (5 bases). The V end was cut by 2 bases, the J end by 0 bases, with 12 bases between. The CDR3 is 16 amino acids. Per germline, CDR1 SGHVS and CDR2 FQNEAQ. The CDR3 spells CASSLFRSGSTDTQYF. DNA of the CDR3: TGTGCCAGCAGCTTATTTCGGAGCGGCAGCACAGATACGCAGTATTTT.

This sequence joins TRBV6-6 and TRBJ2-7, with D unresolved. The germline V and J ends were trimmed by 0 bases and 5 bases, with 5 bases remaining between them. The CDR3 consists of 12 residues. Germline loops: CDR1 MNHNY, CDR2 SVGAGI (reference sequence). The chain's CDR3 is CASSYSGDEQYF. In DNA, the CDR3 is TGTGCCAGCAGTTACTCGGGCGACGAGCAGTACTTC.

V and J are TRBV7-9 and TRBJ1-1; D is undetermined. Trimming removed 3 bases at V and 4 bases at J, with 18 bases between. Germline-derived CDR1 and CDR2 are SEHNR and FQNEAQ (reference sequence). The CDR3 loop spans 16 amino acids. In DNA, the CDR3 is TGTGCCAGCAGCTTTTATGTCGGGGAAATGATCACTGAAGCTTTCTTT. It encodes CASSFYVGEMITEAFF.

This clone was seen a single time. The chain combines TRBV2 with TRBJ2-3, with 10 bases matching TRBD2. V dropped 5 bases and J dropped 1; count of bases not matched to a gene: 6. Germline loops: CDR1 SNHLY, CDR2 FYNNEI. CDR3 length: 16 residues. CDR3 coding DNA: TGTGCCAGCAGTCCGACTAGCGGGCTTGGCACAGATACGCAGTATTTT. It translates to CASSPTSGLGTDTQYF. Together with reference TRBV2 and TRBJ2-3, the CDR3 gives the full variable domain: EPEVTQTPSHQVTQMGQEVILRCVPISNHLYFYWYRQILGQKVEFLVSFYNNEISEKSEIFDDQFSVERPDGSNFTLKIRSTKLEDSAMYFCASSPTSGLGTDTQYFGPGTRLTVL.

This chain connects TRBV19 to TRBJ2-1; TRBD2 is a possible D gene (6 bases). Germline V lookup: CDR1 LNHDA, CDR2 SQIVND (reference sequence). This CDR3 has 13 amino acids. Trimming took off 3 bases at V and 4 bases at J, with 7 bases between the two ends. The CDR3 DNA reads TGTGCCAGTAGTATGGGACTTTACAATGAGCAGTTCTTC. Protein product: CASSMGLYNEQFF. Using reference TRBV19 and TRBJ2-1 for the parts outside the CDR3, the full variable domain is DGGITQSPKYLFRKEGQNVTLSCEQNLNHDAMYWYRQDPGQGLRLIYYSQIVNDFQKGDIAEGYSVSREKKESFPLTVTSAQKNPTAFYLCASSMGLYNEQFFGPGTRLTVL.